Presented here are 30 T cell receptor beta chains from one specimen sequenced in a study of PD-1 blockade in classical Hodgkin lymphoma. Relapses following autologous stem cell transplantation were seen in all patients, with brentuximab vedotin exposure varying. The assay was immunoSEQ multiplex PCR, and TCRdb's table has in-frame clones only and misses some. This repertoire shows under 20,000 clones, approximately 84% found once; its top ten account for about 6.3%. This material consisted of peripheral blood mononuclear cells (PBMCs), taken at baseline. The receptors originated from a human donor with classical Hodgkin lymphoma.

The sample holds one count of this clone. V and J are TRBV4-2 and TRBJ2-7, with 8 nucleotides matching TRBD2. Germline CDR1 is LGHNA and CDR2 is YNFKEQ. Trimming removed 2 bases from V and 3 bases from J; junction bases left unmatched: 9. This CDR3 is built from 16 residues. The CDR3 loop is CASSQLPGTRNYEQYF. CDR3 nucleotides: TGTGCCAGCAGCCAACTCCCCGGGACTAGAAACTACGAGCAGTACTTC.

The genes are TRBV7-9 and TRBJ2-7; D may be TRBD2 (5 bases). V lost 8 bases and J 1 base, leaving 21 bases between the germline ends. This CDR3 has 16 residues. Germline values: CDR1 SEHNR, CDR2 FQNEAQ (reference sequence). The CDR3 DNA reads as TGTGCCAGCCAACGCTACGGTGGGCCGGGATCCTACGAGCAGTACTTC. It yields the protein CASQRYGGPGSYEQYF.

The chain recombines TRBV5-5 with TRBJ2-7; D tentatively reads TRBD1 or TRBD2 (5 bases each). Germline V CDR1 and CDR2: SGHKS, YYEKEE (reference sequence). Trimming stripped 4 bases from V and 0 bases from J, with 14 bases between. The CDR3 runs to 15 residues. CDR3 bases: TGTGCCAGCAGCCAAGGGACGGGCAGCTCCTACGAGCAGTACTTC. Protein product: CASSQGTGSSYEQYF.

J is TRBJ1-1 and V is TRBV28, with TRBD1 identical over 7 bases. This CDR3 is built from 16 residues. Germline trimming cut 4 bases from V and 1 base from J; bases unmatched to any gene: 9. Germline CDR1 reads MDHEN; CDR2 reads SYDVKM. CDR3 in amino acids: CASSSWGRTGNTEAFF. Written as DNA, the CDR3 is TGTGCCAGCAGTTCCTGGGGCCGGACAGGGAACACTGAAGCTTTCTTT.

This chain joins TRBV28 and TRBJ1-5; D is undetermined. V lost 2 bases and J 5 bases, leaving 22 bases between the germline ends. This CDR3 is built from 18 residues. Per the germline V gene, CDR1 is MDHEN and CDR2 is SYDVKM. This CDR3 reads CASSLMAGLQVMDQPQHF. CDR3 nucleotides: TGTGCCAGCAGTTTAATGGCAGGACTCCAAGTAATGGATCAGCCCCAGCATTTT.

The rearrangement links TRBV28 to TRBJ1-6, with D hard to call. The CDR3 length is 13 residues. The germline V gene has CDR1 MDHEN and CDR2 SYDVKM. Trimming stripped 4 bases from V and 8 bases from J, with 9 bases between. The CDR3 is CASSSNGDSPLHF. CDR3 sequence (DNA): TGTGCCAGCAGTTCTAACGGAGATTCACCCCTCCACTTT.

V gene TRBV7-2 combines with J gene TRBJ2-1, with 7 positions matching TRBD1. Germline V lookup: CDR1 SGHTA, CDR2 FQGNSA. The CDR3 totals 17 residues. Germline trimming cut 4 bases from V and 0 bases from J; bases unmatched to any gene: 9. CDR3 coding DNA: TGTGCCAGCAGCTCCCAATCACAGGGGAGCTCCTACAATGAGCAGTTCTTC. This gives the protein CASSSQSQGSSYNEQFF. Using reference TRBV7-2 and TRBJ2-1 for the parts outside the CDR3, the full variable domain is GAGVSQSPSNKVTEKGKDVELRCDPISGHTALYWYRQSLGQGLEFLIYFQGNSAPDKSGLPSDRFSAERTGGSVSTLTIQRTQQEDSAVYLCASSSQSQGSSYNEQFFGPGTRLTVL.

The CDR3, as DNA: TGTGCCAGCAGCTCTCCGGACGGGCCTCACGGGGAGCTGTTTTTT. It translates to CASSSPDGPHGELFF. The genes are TRBV7-9 and TRBJ2-2; D remains ambiguous. CDR1 and CDR2 from the germline V gene are SEHNR and FQNEAQ (reference sequence). Trimming took off 4 bases at V and 7 bases at J, with 16 bases between the two ends. CDR3 length: 15 residues.

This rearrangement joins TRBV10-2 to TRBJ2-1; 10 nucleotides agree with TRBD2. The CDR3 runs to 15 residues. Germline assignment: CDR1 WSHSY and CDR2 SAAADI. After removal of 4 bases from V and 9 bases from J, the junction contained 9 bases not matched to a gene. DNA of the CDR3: TGCGCCAGCAGTGCCTTAGCGGGGGGTCGCGGTGAGCAGTTCTTC. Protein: CASSALAGGRGEQFF.

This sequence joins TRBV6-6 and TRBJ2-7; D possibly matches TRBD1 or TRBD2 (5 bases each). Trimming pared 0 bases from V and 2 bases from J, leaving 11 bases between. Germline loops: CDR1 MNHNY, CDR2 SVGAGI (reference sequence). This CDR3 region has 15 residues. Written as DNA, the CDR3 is TGTGCCAGCAGTTACTCGAGTGGGGGTGCCTACGAGCAGTACTTC. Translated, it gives CASSYSSGGAYEQYF.

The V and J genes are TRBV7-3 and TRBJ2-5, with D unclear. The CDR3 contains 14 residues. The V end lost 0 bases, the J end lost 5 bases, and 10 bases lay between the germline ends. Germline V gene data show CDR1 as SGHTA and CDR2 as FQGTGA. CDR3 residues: CASSLTADKETQYF. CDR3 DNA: TGTGCCAGCAGCTTAACAGCAGATAAGGAGACCCAGTACTTC.

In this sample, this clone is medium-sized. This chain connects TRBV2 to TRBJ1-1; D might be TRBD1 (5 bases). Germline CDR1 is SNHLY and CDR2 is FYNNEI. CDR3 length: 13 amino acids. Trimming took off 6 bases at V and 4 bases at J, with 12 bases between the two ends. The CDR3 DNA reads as TGTGCCAGCAGGATCCGGGGGTCCACTGAAGCTTTCTTT. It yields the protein CASRIRGSTEAFF.

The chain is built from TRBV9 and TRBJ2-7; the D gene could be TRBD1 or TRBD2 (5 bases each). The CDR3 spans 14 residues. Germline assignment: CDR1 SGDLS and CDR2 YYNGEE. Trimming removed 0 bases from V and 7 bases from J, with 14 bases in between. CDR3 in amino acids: CASSVAGGPGEQYF. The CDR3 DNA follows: TGTGCCAGCAGCGTAGCTGGGGGTCCGGGGGAGCAGTACTTC.

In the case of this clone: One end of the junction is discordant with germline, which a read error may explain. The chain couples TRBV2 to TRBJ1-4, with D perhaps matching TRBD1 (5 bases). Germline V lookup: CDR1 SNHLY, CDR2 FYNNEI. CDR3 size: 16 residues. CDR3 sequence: CASSEDGRGGYEKLFF. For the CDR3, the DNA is TGTGCCAGCAGCGAAGATGGGAGGGGTGGTTATGAAAAACTGTTTTTT.

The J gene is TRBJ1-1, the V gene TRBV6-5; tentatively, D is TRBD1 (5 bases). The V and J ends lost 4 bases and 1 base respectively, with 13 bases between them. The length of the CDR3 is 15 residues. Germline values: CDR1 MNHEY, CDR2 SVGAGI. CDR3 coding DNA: TGTGCCAGCAGTTTAACTAGGGGACCGAACACTGAAGCTTTCTTT. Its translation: CASSLTRGPNTEAFF.

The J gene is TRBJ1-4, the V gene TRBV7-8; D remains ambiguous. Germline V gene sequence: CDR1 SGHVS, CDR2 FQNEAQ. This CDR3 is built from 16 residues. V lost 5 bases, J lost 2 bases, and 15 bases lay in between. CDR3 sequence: CASSPYPRETNEKLFF. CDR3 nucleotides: TGTGCCAGCAGCCCCTACCCAAGGGAGACTAATGAAAAACTGTTTTTT.

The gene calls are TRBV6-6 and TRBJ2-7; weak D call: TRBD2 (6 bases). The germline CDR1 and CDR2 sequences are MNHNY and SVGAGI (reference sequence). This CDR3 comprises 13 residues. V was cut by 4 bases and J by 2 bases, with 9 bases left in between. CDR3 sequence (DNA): TGTGCCAGCAGTTGGGGGGTGACCTACGAGCAGTACTTC. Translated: CASSWGVTYEQYF.

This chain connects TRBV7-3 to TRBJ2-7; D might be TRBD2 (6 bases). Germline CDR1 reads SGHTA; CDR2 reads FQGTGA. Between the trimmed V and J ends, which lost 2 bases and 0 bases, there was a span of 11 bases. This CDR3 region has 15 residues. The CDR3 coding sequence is TGTGCCAGCAGCTTACAGGACGGGGGCTCCTACGAGCAGTACTTC. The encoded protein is CASSLQDGGSYEQYF.

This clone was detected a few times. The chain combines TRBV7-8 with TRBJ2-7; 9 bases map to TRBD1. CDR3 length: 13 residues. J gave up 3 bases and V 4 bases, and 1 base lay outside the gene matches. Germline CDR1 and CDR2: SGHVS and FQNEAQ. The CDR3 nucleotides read TGTGCCAGCAGCTCGGACAGGGGCTACGAGCAGTACTTC. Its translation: CASSSDRGYEQYF.

The CDR3 coding sequence is TGTGCCAGCAGCCAAGAAGTGGAGGGGACAGGTTTATACGAGCAGTACTTC. Translated: CASSQEVEGTGLYEQYF. The chain employs TRBV4-2 and TRBJ2-7, with TRBD1 matching 8 bases. The CDR3 loop spans 17 amino acids. Germline V lookup: CDR1 LGHNA, CDR2 YNFKEQ. V dropped 0 bases and J dropped 4; count of bases not matched to a gene: 11.

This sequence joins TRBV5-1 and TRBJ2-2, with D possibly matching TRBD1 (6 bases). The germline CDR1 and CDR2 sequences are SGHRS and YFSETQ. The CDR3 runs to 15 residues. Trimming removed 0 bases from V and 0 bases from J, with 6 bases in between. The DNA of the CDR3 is TGCGCCAGCAGCTTGGACAGGGCGAACACCGGGGAGCTGTTTTTT. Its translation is CASSLDRANTGELFF. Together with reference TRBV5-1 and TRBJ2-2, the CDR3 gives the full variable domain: KAGVTQTPRYLIKTRGQQVTLSCSPISGHRSVSWYQQTPGQGLQFLFEYFSETQRNKGNFPGRFSGRQFSNSRSEMNVSTLELGDSALYLCASSLDRANTGELFFGEGSRLTVL.

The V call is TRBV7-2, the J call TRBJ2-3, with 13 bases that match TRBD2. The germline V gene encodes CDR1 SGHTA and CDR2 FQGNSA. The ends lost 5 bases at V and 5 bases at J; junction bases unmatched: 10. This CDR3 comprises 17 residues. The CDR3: CASSPLTSGGAGDTQYF. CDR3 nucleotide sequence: TGTGCCAGCAGCCCACTAACTAGCGGGGGGGCGGGAGATACGCAGTATTTT.

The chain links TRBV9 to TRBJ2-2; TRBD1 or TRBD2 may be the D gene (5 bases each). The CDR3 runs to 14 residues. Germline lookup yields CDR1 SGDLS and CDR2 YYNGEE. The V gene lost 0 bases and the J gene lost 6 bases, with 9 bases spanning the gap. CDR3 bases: TGTGCCAGCAGCGTAGGTGGGGGTGCCGGGGAGCTGTTTTTT. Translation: CASSVGGGAGELFF.

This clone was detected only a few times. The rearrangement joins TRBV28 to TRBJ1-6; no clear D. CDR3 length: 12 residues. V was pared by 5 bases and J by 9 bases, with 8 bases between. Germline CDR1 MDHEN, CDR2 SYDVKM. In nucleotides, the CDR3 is TGTGCCAGCAGTCTTATAGTTTCACCCCTCCACTTT. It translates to CASSLIVSPLHF.

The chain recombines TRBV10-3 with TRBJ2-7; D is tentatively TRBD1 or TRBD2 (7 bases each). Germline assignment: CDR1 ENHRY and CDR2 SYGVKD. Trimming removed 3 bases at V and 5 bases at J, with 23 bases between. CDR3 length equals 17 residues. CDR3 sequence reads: CAISELGGTESYHEQYF. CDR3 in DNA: TGTGCCATCAGTGAACTGGGGGGGACAGAGTCCTATCACGAGCAGTACTTC.

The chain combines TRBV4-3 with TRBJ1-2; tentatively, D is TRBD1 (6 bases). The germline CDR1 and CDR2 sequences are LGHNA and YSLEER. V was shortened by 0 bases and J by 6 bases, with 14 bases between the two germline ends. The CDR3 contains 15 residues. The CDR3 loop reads CASSQERRGRNGYTF. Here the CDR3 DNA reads TGCGCCAGCAGCCAAGAACGGCGGGGGCGGAATGGCTACACCTTC.

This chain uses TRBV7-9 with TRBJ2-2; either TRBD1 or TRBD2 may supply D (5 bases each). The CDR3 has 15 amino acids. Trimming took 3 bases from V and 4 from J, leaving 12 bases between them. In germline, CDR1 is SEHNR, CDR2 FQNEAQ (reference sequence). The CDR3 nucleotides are TGTGCCAGCAGCTTTACCCCTGGGACCACCGGGGAGCTGTTTTTT. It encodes CASSFTPGTTGELFF.

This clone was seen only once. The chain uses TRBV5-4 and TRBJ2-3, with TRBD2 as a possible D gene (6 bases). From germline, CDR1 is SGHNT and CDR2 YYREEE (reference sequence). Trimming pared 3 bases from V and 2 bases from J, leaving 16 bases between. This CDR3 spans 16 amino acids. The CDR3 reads CASSSPGAGLTDTQYF. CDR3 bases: TGTGCCAGCAGCTCCCCTGGCGCGGGGCTCACAGATACGCAGTATTTT.

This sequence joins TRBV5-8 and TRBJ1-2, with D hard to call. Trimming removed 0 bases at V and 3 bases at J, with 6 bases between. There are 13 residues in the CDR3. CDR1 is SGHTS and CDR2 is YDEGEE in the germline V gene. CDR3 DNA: TGTGCCAGCAGCTTGGGGGTCTACTATGGCTACACCTTC. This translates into CASSLGVYYGYTF.

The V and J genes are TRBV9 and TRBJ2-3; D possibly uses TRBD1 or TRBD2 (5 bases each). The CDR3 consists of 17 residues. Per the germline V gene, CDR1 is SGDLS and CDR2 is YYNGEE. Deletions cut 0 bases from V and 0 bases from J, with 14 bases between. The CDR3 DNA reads TGTGCCAGCAGCGTAGATTCAGGGAGCCCCAGCACAGATACGCAGTATTTT. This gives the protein CASSVDSGSPSTDTQYF.